The 27 T cell receptor beta chains below all came from one sample that was sequenced in a study of cytomegalovirus exposure and HLA in healthy donors. Use of 60 Vbeta and 13 Jbeta primers characterized the PCR. The assay was immunoSEQ multiplex PCR, and TCRdb's table has in-frame clones only and misses some. This table has 210,000 or so clones, roughly 80% appearing once. Sequencing was carried out using PBMCs. The receptors derive from a woman between 25 and 40 years old in good health and CMV-seropositive.

The chain joins TRBV7-2 to TRBJ2-3; D uncertain. Per germline, CDR1 SGHTA and CDR2 FQGNSA. The CDR3 has 14 residues. V was clipped by 2 bases and J by 2 bases, with 8 bases between them. CDR3 loop: CASSLMAFTDTQYF. The CDR3 DNA is TGTGCCAGCAGCTTAATGGCCTTCACAGATACGCAGTATTTT.

The chain carries TRBV6-5 and TRBJ2-1; 8 nucleotides agree with TRBD2. Germline V gene sequence: CDR1 MNHEY, CDR2 SVGAGI. This CDR3 has 11 residues. Trimming cost V 7 bases and J 10 bases; bases outside gene matches: 3. CDR3 sequence: CASTRGREQFF. The CDR3 DNA sequence: TGTGCCAGCACCCGCGGGAGGGAGCAGTTCTTC.

The chain combines TRBV11-3 with TRBJ2-2; 9 positions agree with TRBD2. Germline V gene lookup returns CDR1 SGHNT and CDR2 YENEEA. CDR3 length equals 16 residues. Trimming cost V 3 bases and J 4 bases; bases outside gene matches: 6. The CDR3 DNA reads TGTGCCAGCAGCTTGAGCGGGGGGCGGGGCACCGGGGAGCTGTTTTTT. Residues: CASSLSGGRGTGELFF.

The rearrangement uses TRBV9 and TRBJ2-7, with D tentatively TRBD1 (5 bases). The CDR3 extends over 15 amino acids. Deletions cut 1 base from V and 3 bases from J, with 14 bases between. Germline loops: CDR1 SGDLS, CDR2 YYNGEE. The CDR3 DNA is TGTGCCAGCAGCGTACAGGGTTCGACGGTCTACGAGCAGTACTTC. Translation: CASSVQGSTVYEQYF.

The chain uses TRBV13 and TRBJ1-3, with a possible D match to TRBD1 (5 bases). Germline V gene data show CDR1 as PRHDT and CDR2 as FYEKMQ (reference sequence). Between the trimmed V and J ends, which lost 5 bases and 0 bases, there was a span of 14 bases. This CDR3 region has 16 residues. CDR3 sequence (DNA): TGTGCCAGCAGCGGGGGGGTTCTGAGCTCTGGAAACACCATATATTTT. Amino acids: CASSGGVLSSGNTIYF.

The sample holds one count of this clone. The CDR3 nucleotides read TGTGCCAGCAGGACGGCAGGGTACTTTACTGGGGCCAACGTCCTGACTTTC. This codes for CASRTAGYFTGANVLTF. The chain is built from TRBV28 and TRBJ2-6, with D perhaps TRBD1 (5 bases). The V end was cut by 6 bases, the J end by 2 bases, with 17 bases between. CDR1 MDHEN and CDR2 SYDVKM come from the germline V gene. The CDR3 runs to 17 residues.

The chain links TRBV27 to TRBJ2-1; the match to TRBD2 covers 10 bases. V trimming: 2 bases; J trimming: 9 bases; junction bases outside the gene matches: 10. The CDR3 totals 16 residues. Germline CDR1 is MNHEY and CDR2 is SMNVEV (reference sequence). CDR3 bases: TGTGCCAGCAGTTTACCGGGAAGCGGGAGGGCCTTTGAGCAGTTCTTC. This encodes CASSLPGSGRAFEQFF.

This clone was detected only a few times. The rearrangement uses TRBV19 and TRBJ1-2; 9 bases are a match to TRBD1. The CDR3 has 17 amino acids. After removal of 8 bases from V and 1 base from J, the junction contained 14 bases not matched to a gene. Germline CDR1 is LNHDA and CDR2 is SQIVND (reference sequence). DNA of the CDR3: TGTGCCAGTGCACCGGACAGGGGAAGGGTTGTTAACTATGGCTACACCTTC. Translating it yields CASAPDRGRVVNYGYTF.

The chain uses TRBV29-1 and TRBJ2-2; the D is unclear. Trimming removed 6 bases at V and 8 bases at J, with 10 bases between. This CDR3 is built from 11 residues. Per germline, CDR1 SQVTM and CDR2 ANQGSEA. The CDR3 DNA reads as TGCAGCGTACCATCTCAGGGGGAGCTGTTTTTT. Translated: CSVPSQGELFF.

This chain joins TRBV5-1 and TRBJ2-6; TRBD1 agrees at 8 bases. CDR3 length: 16 residues. V lost 1 base, J lost 3 bases, and 3 bases stayed unmatched. Germline CDR1 and CDR2: SGHRS and YFSETQ. CDR3 sequence: CASSLQGAIGANVLTF. In DNA form, the CDR3 reads TGCGCCAGCAGCTTGCAGGGGGCAATTGGGGCCAACGTCCTGACTTTC.

CDR3 protein: CAISGLRTGEDEGYTF. The CDR3 DNA follows: TGTGCCATCAGTGGACTCCGGACAGGGGAAGATGAAGGCTACACCTTC. The V and J genes are TRBV10-3 and TRBJ1-2; 9 nucleotides agree with TRBD1. The CDR3 length is 16 residues. Germline CDR1 reads ENHRY; CDR2 reads SYGVKD. The junction had 14 bases not matched to a gene; V was cut back by 4 bases and J by 8 bases.

The chain is built from TRBV5-6 and TRBJ1-2; 10 positions match TRBD1. The CDR3 loop spans 15 amino acids. Germline loops: CDR1 SGHDT, CDR2 YYEEEE. J gave up 2 bases and V 4 bases, and 5 bases lay outside the gene matches. The DNA for the CDR3 is TGTGCCAGCAGCGATAGACAGGGGGCCAACTATGGCTACACCTTC. This translates into CASSDRQGANYGYTF.

The table lists this clone with a few counts. The chain links TRBV5-1 to TRBJ1-1, with a weak D call TRBD1 (5 bases). Trimming stripped 4 bases from V and 3 bases from J, with 13 bases between. CDR1 is SGHRS and CDR2 is YFSETQ in the germline V gene. The length of the CDR3 is 14 residues. CDR3 in amino acids: CASSGQGLDTEAFF. The CDR3 DNA sequence: TGCGCCAGCAGCGGGCAGGGTTTAGACACTGAAGCTTTCTTT. Full variable domain (outside the CDR3, taken from reference TRBV5-1 and TRBJ1-1): KAGVTQTPRYLIKTRGQQVTLSCSPISGHRSVSWYQQTPGQGLQFLFEYFSETQRNKGNFPGRFSGRQFSNSRSEMNVSTLELGDSALYLCASSGQGLDTEAFFGQGTRLTVV.

This clone was seen more than once but under ten times. The V and J genes are TRBV2 and TRBJ1-1, with D tentatively TRBD1 (6 bases). V was cut by 8 bases and J by 4 bases, with 17 bases left in between. This CDR3 has 14 amino acids. Germline CDR1 SNHLY, CDR2 FYNNEI. The CDR3 DNA sequence: TGTGCCAGCCAAATATACCAGGGGCCCACTGAAGCTTTCTTT. This translates into CASQIYQGPTEAFF.

V is TRBV25-1 and J is TRBJ1-1; D may be TRBD1 (5 bases). V gave up 3 bases and J gave up 6 bases, with 14 bases separating them. Germline assignment: CDR1 MGHDK and CDR2 SYGVNS. The CDR3 is 14 residues long. The CDR3, as DNA: TGTGCCAGCAGTGATGGGGGGGAAGTCGCTGAAGCTTTCTTT. This encodes CASSDGGEVAEAFF.

This chain links TRBV18 with TRBJ2-3, with D perhaps TRBD1 (5 bases). Germline CDR1 is KGHSH and CDR2 is LQKENI. Trimming cost V 6 bases and J 0 bases, with 10 bases left between them. CDR3 length: 14 residues. CDR3 nucleotides: TGTGCCAGCTCTTCGACAGCTAGCACAGATACGCAGTATTTT. Translated, it gives CASSSTASTDTQYF.

The rearrangement joins TRBV9 to TRBJ2-7, with D perhaps TRBD1 (6 bases). The germline gives CDR1 SGDLS, CDR2 YYNGEE. The CDR3 extends over 13 amino acids. The germline V and J ends were trimmed by 3 bases and 3 bases, with 10 bases remaining between them. The CDR3 reads CASSATGNYEQYF. The CDR3 bases are TGTGCCAGCAGCGCGACAGGAAACTACGAGCAGTACTTC. The full variable domain, in which reference TRBV9 and TRBJ2-7 provide the parts outside the CDR3, is DSGVTQTPKHLITATGQRVTLRCSPRSGDLSVYWYQQSLDQGLQFLIQYYNGEERAKGNILERFSAQQFPDLHSELNLSSLELGDSALYFCASSATGNYEQYFGPGTRLTVT.

The chain links TRBV7-2 to TRBJ2-7, with 15 bases lining up with TRBD2. J gave up 6 bases and V 5 bases, and 8 bases lay outside the gene matches. The CDR3 is 16 amino acids. CDR1 SGHTA and CDR2 FQGNSA come from the germline V gene. CDR3 in amino acids: CASSPGLAGGQGEQYF. The CDR3 region has the DNA TGTGCCAGCAGCCCTGGACTAGCGGGGGGGCAAGGCGAGCAGTACTTC.

This chain connects TRBV2 to TRBJ1-4; 8 nucleotides agree with TRBD1. The J segment lost 4 bases and the V segment lost 7 bases, leaving 5 bases of the junction unmatched. This CDR3 has 14 residues. In germline, CDR1 is SNHLY, CDR2 FYNNEI. The CDR3 region is CASTGGVGNEKLFF. CDR3 nucleotide sequence: TGTGCCAGCACAGGGGGCGTCGGTAATGAAAAACTGTTTTTT.

The chain uses TRBV15 and TRBJ1-2; TRBD1 might be the D (6 bases). CDR3 length: 16 residues. CDR1 LNHNV and CDR2 YYDKDF come from the germline V gene (reference sequence). The V gene lost 3 bases and the J gene lost 4 bases, with 18 bases spanning the gap. The CDR3 region is CATSSGRRAGAYGYTF. The CDR3 nucleotides read TGTGCCACCAGCAGTGGCCGGCGGGCGGGGGCCTATGGCTACACCTTC. The whole variable domain, filled in from reference TRBV15 and TRBJ1-2, reads DAMVIQNPRYQVTQFGKPVTLSCSQTLNHNVMYWYQQKSSQAPKLLFHYYDKDFNNEADTPDNFQSRRPNTSFCFLDIRSPGLGDTAMYLCATSSGRRAGAYGYTFGSGTRLTVV.

As for this clone: The sample contains more than one DNA sequence encoding this CDR3. The chain carries TRBV20-1 and TRBJ2-7; the D gene is possibly TRBD1 (5 bases). V was shortened by 5 bases and J by 4 bases, with 9 bases between the two germline ends. CDR1 and CDR2 (germline): DFQATT, SNEGSKA (reference sequence). CDR3 length: 11 residues. CDR3 in DNA: TGCAGTGCTCGCAGGGTGTACGAGCAGTACTTC. Protein product: CSARRVYEQYF.

The chain is built from TRBV5-1 and TRBJ1-4, with a possible D match to TRBD1 (6 bases). The CDR3 contains 15 residues. The germline CDR1 and CDR2 sequences are SGHRS and YFSETQ. The ends were cut back, 0 bases at V and 8 bases at J, with 14 bases in the middle. For the CDR3, the DNA is TGCGCCAGCAGCTTGGTCCCGGGACATGAGGAAAAACTGTTTTTT. It specifies CASSLVPGHEEKLFF. The entire variable domain, with the rest obtained from reference TRBV5-1 and TRBJ1-4, is as follows: KAGVTQTPRYLIKTRGQQVTLSCSPISGHRSVSWYQQTPGQGLQFLFEYFSETQRNKGNFPGRFSGRQFSNSRSEMNVSTLELGDSALYLCASSLVPGHEEKLFFGSGTQLSVL.

The rearrangement joins TRBV25-1 to TRBJ2-7; TRBD2 is a possible D gene (5 bases). Between the trimmed V and J ends, which lost 6 bases and 3 bases, there was a span of 12 bases. Looked up from germline, CDR1 is MGHDK and CDR2 is SYGVNS. The CDR3 length is 13 residues. CDR3 loop: CASSPTKNYEQYF. CDR3 coding DNA: TGTGCCAGCAGCCCGACTAAGAACTACGAGCAGTACTTC.

The J gene is TRBJ1-3, the V gene TRBV7-2; no reliable D call. V lost 1 base and J 0 bases, leaving 4 bases between the germline ends. The V gene's germline CDR1 is SGHTA and CDR2 FQGNSA. The CDR3 is 14 amino acids. CDR3 DNA: TGTGCCAGCAGCTTAGGGGCCTCTGGAAACACCATATATTTT. Protein product: CASSLGASGNTIYF.

This clone was seen only a few times. This chain joins TRBV28 and TRBJ2-6; 7 bases agree with TRBD2. In germline, CDR1 is MDHEN, CDR2 SYDVKM. The CDR3 is 15 residues long. With 8 bases clipped from V and 0 bases from J, the junction kept 4 bases outside the gene matches. Here the CDR3 DNA reads TGTGCCAGCCGGGAGGTGTCCTCTGGGGCCAACGTCCTGACTTTC. Its protein product is CASREVSSGANVLTF.

As regards this clone: This sample includes further DNA sequences coding for the same CDR3. The chain carries TRBV18 and TRBJ1-2; 7 bases are a match to TRBD1. This CDR3 region has 13 residues. V shed 6 bases and J 2 bases; nucleotides not matched to a gene: 3. Germline V gene lookup returns CDR1 KGHSH and CDR2 LQKENI. DNA for the CDR3: TGTGCCAGCTCCCCGGACAGGAACTATGGCTACACCTTC. It translates to CASSPDRNYGYTF.

The CDR3 spells CASRGRTSAGELFF. The CDR3 bases are TGTGCCAGTCGTGGTAGGACAAGCGCCGGGGAGCTGTTTTTT. V usage is TRBV25-1 and J usage is TRBJ2-2; D may be TRBD1 (5 bases). CDR1 is MGHDK, CDR2 SYGVNS, per germline. V lost 9 bases to trimming and J lost 6 bases, with 17 bases between them. CDR3 size: 14 residues.